In this sample, the clone carrying this TCR beta chain turned up many times. Its antigen is undetermined. This sample is drawn from a study of lung T cells in sarcoidosis with Löfgren's syndrome. Study-level findings and limits: TRAV12-1 and TRBV2 were reportedly most expanded in Löfgren's patients.

In germline, CDR1 is MNHEY, CDR2 SMNVEV (reference sequence). This CDR3 comprises 14 residues. The germline V and J ends were trimmed by 8 bases and 0 bases, with 14 bases remaining between them. MiXCR, applied by TCRdb to the reads, yields one record per CDR3 protein. The data contain more than 50,000 distinct CDR3 sequences, approximately 21% of them singletons. Sequences were obtained from CD4+ T cells from PBMCs. This sequence was found in a human donor with sarcoidosis (Löfgren's syndrome or another form), or a control subject (not recorded which). J is TRBJ2-7 and V is TRBV27; the D gene is possibly TRBD1 (6 bases). CDR3 in DNA: TGTGCCAGCGATCTACAGGGACCCTCCTACGAGCAGTACTTC. Protein product: CASDLQGPSYEQYF.